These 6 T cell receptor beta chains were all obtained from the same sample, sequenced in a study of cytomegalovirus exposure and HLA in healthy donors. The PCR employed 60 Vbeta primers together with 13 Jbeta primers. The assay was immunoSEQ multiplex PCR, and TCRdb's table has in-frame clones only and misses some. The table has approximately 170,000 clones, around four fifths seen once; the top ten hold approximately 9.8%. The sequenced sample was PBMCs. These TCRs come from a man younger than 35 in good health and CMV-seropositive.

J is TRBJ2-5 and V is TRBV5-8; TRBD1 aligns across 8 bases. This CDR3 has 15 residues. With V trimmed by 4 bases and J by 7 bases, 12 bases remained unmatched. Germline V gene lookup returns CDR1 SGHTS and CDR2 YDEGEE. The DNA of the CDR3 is TGTGCCAGCAGCCCCGTCCCAGGGACAGGTGTGACCCAGTACTTC. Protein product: CASSPVPGTGVTQYF.

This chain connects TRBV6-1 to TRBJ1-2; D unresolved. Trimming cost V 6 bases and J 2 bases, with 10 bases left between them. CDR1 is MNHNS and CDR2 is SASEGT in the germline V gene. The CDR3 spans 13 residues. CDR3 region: CASSPTQNYGYTF. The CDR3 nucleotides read TGTGCCAGCAGCCCAACACAGAACTATGGCTACACCTTC.

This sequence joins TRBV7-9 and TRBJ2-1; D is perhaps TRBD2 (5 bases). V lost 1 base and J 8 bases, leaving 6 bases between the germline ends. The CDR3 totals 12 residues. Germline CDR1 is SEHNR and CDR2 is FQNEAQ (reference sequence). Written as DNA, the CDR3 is TGTGCCAGCAGCTTAGTCGGGGATGAGCAGTTCTTC. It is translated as CASSLVGDEQFF. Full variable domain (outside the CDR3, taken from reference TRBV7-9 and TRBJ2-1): DTGVSQNPRHKITKRGQNVTFRCDPISEHNRLYWYRQTLGQGPEFLTYFQNEAQLEKSRLLSDRFSAERPKGSFSTLEIQRTEQGDSAMYLCASSLVGDEQFFGPGTRLTVL.

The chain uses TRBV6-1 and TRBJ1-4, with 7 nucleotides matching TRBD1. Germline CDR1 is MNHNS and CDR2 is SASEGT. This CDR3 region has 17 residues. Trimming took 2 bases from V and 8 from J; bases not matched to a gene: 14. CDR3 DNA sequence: TGTGCCAGCAGTGAAATCAATGGACAGGAAGTACCCGAAAAACTGTTTTTT. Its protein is CASSEINGQEVPEKLFF.

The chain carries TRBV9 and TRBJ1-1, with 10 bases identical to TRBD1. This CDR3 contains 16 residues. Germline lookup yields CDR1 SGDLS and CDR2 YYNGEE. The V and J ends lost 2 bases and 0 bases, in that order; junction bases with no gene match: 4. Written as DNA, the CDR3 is TGTGCCAGCAGCGTCGGGACAGGGGCAATGAACACTGAAGCTTTCTTT. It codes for CASSVGTGAMNTEAFF.

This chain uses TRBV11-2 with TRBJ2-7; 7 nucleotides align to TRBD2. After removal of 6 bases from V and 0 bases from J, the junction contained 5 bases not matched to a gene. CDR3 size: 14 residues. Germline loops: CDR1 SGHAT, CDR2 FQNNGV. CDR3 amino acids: CASRLIAGSYEQYF. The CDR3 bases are TGTGCCAGCAGACTAATAGCGGGCTCCTACGAGCAGTACTTC.